This T cell receptor (beta chain) was recovered during a study of blood T cell repertoires in COVID-19. In the study overall: Some COVID-19 samples were acute and others convalescent; all came from the United States, Italy and Spain.

Original analysis: For nucleated cells, counts were estimated from reference gene primer amplification. Assay: immunoSEQ multiplex PCR; the TCRdb copy retains only in-frame clones and omits some. The V and J calls and clone size were taken over from that table, and D and trimming were inferred from the DNA. The sample consists of around 300,000 clones, about 89% of them appearing once. Participant reports of clinical history set cohort assignment. The clonotype comes from a woman in her thirties or forties who had recovered from COVID-19. The sample comprised PBMCs or T cells enriched from blood (not recorded which).

The DNA of the CDR3 is TGTGCCAGCAGTTTGAATGAGGACAGAGAAGAGACCCAGTACTTC. It specifies CASSLNEDREETQYF. The V call is TRBV5-6, the J call TRBJ2-5, with a tentative D call TRBD1 (6 bases). CDR3 length: 15 amino acids. V was cut by 5 bases and J by 3 bases, with 17 bases left in between. Germline V gene sequence: CDR1 SGHDT, CDR2 YYEEEE.